This TCR beta chain was captured by sequencing in a study of TIL therapy for anti-PD-1-resistant metastatic lung cancer. The time point here: pre-treatment sample, taken before nivolumab and TIL therapy. This was the immunoSEQ v3 assay. TCRdb's table, derived via immunoSEQ multiplex PCR, lists solely in-frame clones and lacks some. This table holds approximately 22,000 clones, around 70% found once. The V gene lost 0 bases and the J gene lost 4 bases, with 17 bases spanning the gap. CDR1 is PRHDT and CDR2 is FYEKMQ in the germline V gene (reference sequence). This CDR3 spans 17 amino acids. The J gene is TRBJ2-3, the V gene TRBV13; D gene unclear. The clonotype comes from a person aged 30 to 80 with non-small cell lung cancer. The source material was blood, sampled at baseline. The CDR3 is CASSLGLGGALADTQYF. In DNA, the CDR3 is TGTGCCAGCAGCTTAGGCCTCGGCGGTGCGTTAGCAGATACGCAGTATTTT.